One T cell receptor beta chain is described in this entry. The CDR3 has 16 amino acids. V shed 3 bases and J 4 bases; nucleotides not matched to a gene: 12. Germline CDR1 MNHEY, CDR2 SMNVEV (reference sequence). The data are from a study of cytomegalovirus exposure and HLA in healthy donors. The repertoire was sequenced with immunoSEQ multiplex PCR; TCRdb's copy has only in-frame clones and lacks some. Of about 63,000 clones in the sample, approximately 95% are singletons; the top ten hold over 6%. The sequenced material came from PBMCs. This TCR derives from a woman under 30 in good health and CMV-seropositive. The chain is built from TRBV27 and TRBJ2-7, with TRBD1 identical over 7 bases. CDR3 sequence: CASSLRGRTDYYEQYF. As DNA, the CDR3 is TGTGCCAGCAGTTTGAGGGGGCGTACGGATTATTACGAGCAGTACTTC.